These 14 T cell receptor beta chains were sequenced from one sample in a study of shared clonotypes between healthy human individuals. Naive CD8 cells, CD45RO-negative and positively selected for CCR7, excluded terminally differentiated effector memory CD45RA+ cells. The assay was immunoSEQ multiplex PCR, and TCRdb's table has in-frame clones only and misses some. The table lists 550,000 to 650,000 clones, 95% to 97% of them singletons. The sample comprised naive CD8+ T cells sorted from blood. Receptor source: a woman aged 25-40 years in good health.

V gene TRBV11-2 combines with J gene TRBJ2-3; perhaps TRBD2 as D (6 bases). The V gene lost 8 bases and the J gene lost 3 bases, with 15 bases spanning the gap. CDR3 size: 14 residues. Germline V gene data show CDR1 as SGHAT and CDR2 as FQNNGV. CDR3 protein: CASSAGFGTDTQYF. The CDR3 DNA sequence: TGTGCCAGCTCCGCGGGATTTGGGACAGATACGCAGTATTTT.

The chain combines TRBV13 with TRBJ1-2, with 10 bases aligning to TRBD1. CDR1 PRHDT and CDR2 FYEKMQ come from the germline V gene (reference sequence). CDR3 size: 17 residues. J was trimmed by 4 bases and V by 0 bases; bases with no gene match: 8. Written as DNA, the CDR3 is TGTGCCAGCAGCTTAGGAGGGACAGGGGTGTTCAGCTATGGCTACACCTTC. This translates into CASSLGGTGVFSYGYTF.

As concerns this clone: Distinct nucleotide sequences in the sample also encode this CDR3. The rearrangement joins TRBV9 to TRBJ1-1, with D unclear. Germline CDR1 is SGDLS and CDR2 is YYNGEE. The CDR3 has 13 residues. V was shortened by 0 bases and J by 1 base, with 4 bases between the two germline ends. This CDR3 reads CASSVGPNTEAFF. CDR3 in DNA: TGTGCCAGCAGCGTAGGTCCGAACACTGAAGCTTTCTTT.

V gene TRBV7-6 combines with J gene TRBJ2-3; 7 nucleotides match TRBD2. The CDR3 is made up of 15 amino acids. The junction had 4 bases not matched to a gene; V was cut back by 3 bases and J by 1 base. From germline, CDR1 is SGHVS and CDR2 FNYEAQ. The CDR3 sequence is CASSFTTSGTDTQYF. CDR3 sequence (DNA): TGTGCCAGCAGCTTCACTACTAGCGGCACAGATACGCAGTATTTT.

A single count supports this clone. J is TRBJ2-2 and V is TRBV10-2; 7 nucleotides align to TRBD2. The CDR3 is made up of 14 amino acids. V was clipped by 10 bases and J by 3 bases; unmatched bases: 8. In germline, CDR1 is WSHSY, CDR2 SAAADI. The CDR3 DNA is TGCGCCACCAAGGCGGGAGCGTACACCGGGGAGCTGTTTTTT. Translation gives CATKAGAYTGELFF.

This sequence joins TRBV7-9 and TRBJ2-3; TRBD1 matches 10 bases. CDR1 and CDR2 (germline): SEHNR, FQNEAQ (reference sequence). The CDR3 sequence is 15 residues long. V shed 5 bases, J shed 4 bases, and the junction held 6 bases outside the gene matches. Written as DNA, the CDR3 is TGTGCCAGCAGCCACCGGGACAGGGGCCCAGATACGCAGTATTTT. It translates to CASSHRDRGPDTQYF.

This rearrangement joins TRBV27 to TRBJ1-5; TRBD1 aligns across 7 bases. Germline loops: CDR1 MNHEY, CDR2 SMNVEV (reference sequence). Trimming removed 5 bases from V and 0 bases from J; junction bases left unmatched: 13. The CDR3 sequence is 18 residues long. The CDR3 sequence: CASSRTGTALFSNQPQHF. As DNA, the CDR3 is TGTGCCAGCAGTCGGACCGGGACAGCTCTCTTTAGCAATCAGCCCCAGCATTTT.

The V gene is TRBV13, the J gene TRBJ2-2, with D perhaps matching TRBD1 (5 bases). Trimming removed 3 bases at V and 7 bases at J, with 15 bases between. CDR3 size: 15 residues. Per the germline V gene, CDR1 is PRHDT and CDR2 is FYEKMQ (reference sequence). The CDR3 sequence: CASSLPSERGGELFF. In DNA form, the CDR3 reads TGTGCCAGCAGCTTGCCCTCGGAAAGGGGCGGGGAGCTGTTTTTT. Using reference TRBV13 and TRBJ2-2 for the parts outside the CDR3, the full variable domain is AAGVIQSPRHLIKEKRETATLKCYPIPRHDTVYWYQQGPGQDPQFLISFYEKMQSDKGSIPDRFSAQQFSDYHSELNMSSLELGDSALYFCASSLPSERGGELFFGEGSRLTVL.

The chain is built from TRBV27 and TRBJ2-5; unclear D gene. Matching the DNA end better, TRBJ2-7 makes the J call doubtful. This CDR3 contains 13 residues. Germline V gene lookup returns CDR1 MNHEY and CDR2 SMNVEV (reference sequence). CDR3 bases: TGTGCCAGCAGTCCGGCCAGCTCCTACGAGCAGTACTTC. Protein product: CASSPASSYEQYF.

V usage is TRBV5-6 and J usage is TRBJ1-1; no clear D gene. Trimming shortened V by 3 bases and J by 0 bases, and 15 bases separated the two germline ends. Germline CDR1 is SGHDT and CDR2 is YYEEEE. The CDR3 loop spans 16 amino acids. The CDR3 protein is CASSSPVGEMNTEAFF. DNA of the CDR3: TGTGCCAGCAGCTCCCCCGTCGGGGAGATGAACACTGAAGCTTTCTTT.

This clone was seen a single time. The chain carries TRBV5-1 and TRBJ2-7, with 11 bases that match TRBD1. Trimming took 3 bases from V and 4 from J; bases not matched to a gene: 6. Per the germline V gene, CDR1 is SGHRS and CDR2 is YFSETQ. CDR3 length equals 15 residues. CDR3 amino acids: CASSSGQGAVYEQYF. The CDR3 DNA follows: TGCGCCAGCAGCTCCGGACAGGGGGCAGTTTACGAGCAGTACTTC.

The chain combines TRBV4-1 with TRBJ2-1; D unclear. Per germline, CDR1 MGHRA and CDR2 YSYEKL. V lost 0 bases, J lost 6 bases, and 12 bases lay in between. This CDR3 contains 15 residues. The CDR3 here is CASSQDRGPINEQFF. CDR3 coding DNA: TGCGCCAGCAGCCAAGATAGAGGACCTATCAATGAGCAGTTCTTC.

The chain carries TRBV7-9 and TRBJ2-7, with TRBD1 identical over 11 bases. The CDR3 sequence is 14 residues long. V lost 8 bases to trimming and J lost 6 bases; unmatched junction nucleotides: 9. Per germline, CDR1 SEHNR and CDR2 FQNEAQ (reference sequence). Written as DNA, the CDR3 is TGTGCCAGCTCATTCGGACAGGGGGCTCGCGAGCAGTACTTC. Its translation is CASSFGQGAREQYF.

This CDR3 reads CASSPAGTGGLHQPQHF. The CDR3 DNA reads as TGTGCCAGCAGCCCAGCGGGGACAGGGGGCTTGCATCAGCCCCAGCATTTT. The chain uses TRBV7-9 and TRBJ1-5; 12 bases agree with TRBD1. The CDR3 extends over 17 amino acids. From germline, CDR1 is SEHNR and CDR2 FQNEAQ (reference sequence). The J segment lost 5 bases and the V segment lost 5 bases, leaving 10 bases of the junction unmatched.